Listed below are T cell receptor beta chains from one sample, sequenced in a study of blood T cell repertoires in COVID-19. Assay: immunoSEQ multiplex PCR; the TCRdb copy retains only in-frame clones and omits some. The table lists fewer than 300,000 clones, around 90% of them singletons. Sequencing was carried out using peripheral blood. These TCRs come from a man aged 18-30 years with active or convalescent COVID-19. Each CDR3 is given with its conserved first and last residue. Each record gives: J gene, V gene, CDR3 protein.

>TRBJ1-2|TRBV27
CASSSGGRGYTF
>TRBJ1-2|TRBV12-3/TRBV12-4
CASSRSWGYTF
>TRBJ1-6|TRBV27
CASSHGQGAPLHF
>TRBJ2-1|TRBV11-2
CASSLYGLENEQFF
>TRBJ2-7|TRBV9
CASSVGTGFYEQYF
>TRBJ2-1|TRBV5-1
CASSLEGVQQFF
>TRBJ1-4|TRBV7-2
CASSLGGGNEKLFF
>TRBJ1-1|TRBV10-3
CAISEWGQPQDTEAFF
>TRBJ1-6|TRBV15
CATSSGSSYNSPLHF
>TRBJ1-1|TRBV6-5
CASSYSRYTEAFF
>TRBJ2-7|TRBV11-3
CASSSGSYEQYF
>TRBJ2-5|TRBV9
CASSGTGGPETQYF
>TRBJ1-3|TRBV18
CASSPVSGSGNTIYF
>TRBJ2-7|TRBV7-9
CASSLAGTGGYEQYF
>TRBJ2-7|TRBV2
CASSEGTDKTYEQYF
>TRBJ2-3|TRBV5-4
CASSRSGTAADTQYF
>TRBJ2-7|TRBV19
CATRTGYRQYF
>TRBJ1-5|TRBV19
CASSIVQNQPQHF
>TRBJ1-6|TRBV27
CASSFRDSLNSPLHF
>TRBJ2-4|TRBV19
CASSIAQQNIQYF
>TRBJ1-5|TRBV9
CASNEGGGAGQPQHF
>TRBJ1-3|TRBV19
CASAGSTGNTIYF
>TRBJ2-3|TRBV9
CASSVGMGPADTQYF
>TRBJ2-3|TRBV9
CASSISGERTDTQYF
>TRBJ2-7|TRBV9
CASSGGAGSYEQYF
>TRBJ1-2|TRBV5-1
CASSSDRDGYTF
>TRBJ1-5|TRBV27
CASSPWDRYNQPQHF
>TRBJ2-5|TRBV7-2
CASRQLQGRRTQYF
>TRBJ1-1|TRBV2
CASKGVPNTEAFF
>TRBJ2-1|TRBV5-8
CASSGSLTGLSYNEQFF
>TRBJ2-1|TRBV6-8
CASSYSSPCQQGLGNEQFF
>TRBJ1-3|TRBV15
CATSRTGDHSGNTIYF
>TRBJ2-3|TRBV6-5
CASGHRGDTDTQYF
>TRBJ1-4|TRBV25-1
CASSERVEPTNEKLFF
>TRBJ2-2|TRBV6-5
CASSYSFQGTGELFF
>TRBJ1-2|TRBV29-1
CSVEFGGRNYGYTF
>TRBJ1-1|TRBV4-3
CASSQDLRGPETNTEAFF
>TRBJ2-1|TRBV6-5
CASGGTGGSNEQFF
>TRBJ1-5|TRBV6-6
CASSYRQGNQPQHF
>TRBJ2-3|TRBV20-1
CSASPQRGVADTQYF
>TRBJ1-5|TRBV2
CASSDGQAGEIQPQHF
>TRBJ2-1|TRBV7-2
CASSPGAGGYNEQFF
>TRBJ1-2|TRBV7-6
CASSLETGGTYGYTF
>TRBJ2-3|TRBV10-3
CAIRRTSGRTDTQYF
>TRBJ1-2|TRBV29-1
CSVEDRAYYGYTF
>TRBJ1-1|TRBV2
CASSPPLRVEAFF
>TRBJ1-1|TRBV25-1
CASSERMGNTEAFF
>TRBJ2-1|TRBV19
CASSFHLAGEQFF